This T cell receptor (beta chain) was sequenced during a study of shared clonotypes between healthy human individuals. The study's findings and limits: Compared with clonotypes that all four donors shared, non-shared clonotypes had lower generation probabilities. Estimated richness values were generally larger in naive subsets than in memory subsets.

Trimming stripped 0 bases from V and 2 bases from J, with 11 bases between. This CDR3 has 16 residues. The germline V gene encodes CDR1 LNHDA and CDR2 SQIVND (reference sequence). Concerning this clone itself: Its antigen is unidentified.

TCRdb's copy holds only in-frame clones and misses some; the assay was immunoSEQ multiplex PCR. The profile covers a few hundred thousand clones, with 80% to 90% appearing a single time and under 20% taken by the ten largest. Material: memory CD8+ T cells sorted from blood. Subset meaning: CD45RO+ cells pooled with CCR7-negative TemRA cells. This sequence originates from a man younger than 35 in good health. The chain recombines TRBV19 with TRBJ2-1; a possible D gene is TRBD2 (6 bases). The CDR3, as DNA: TGTGCCAGTAGTATAGAGGCGGGGCCGGCCTACAATGAGCAGTTCTTC. Its translation: CASSIEAGPAYNEQFF.